This T cell receptor (beta chain) was observed in a study of beta chain features in type 1 diabetes. Points from the study as a whole: Any HLA effect on TCRB rearrangement was left unresolved by small sub-analyses. A possible short-template PCR bias applies equally to patients and controls. Moderate yet significant TCRB CDR3 shortening was seen in Type 1 diabetes patients in all four CD4+ subsets.

As every portion of the isolated RNA was reverse transcribed, the sequencing read expressed TCRB transcripts. Generated by immunoSEQ multiplex PCR, the TCRdb table keeps only in-frame clones and is missing some. This sample has about 260,000 clones, with about 24% found just once. Worth noting for this clone: Its target is not known.

Sample: naive CD4+ T cells from blood. The receptor's source is a woman aged 30 to 39 with type 1 diabetes.

The CDR3 region has the DNA TGTGCCAGCAGCCTGAACACCGGGGAGCTGTTTTTT. Translation gives CASSLNTGELFF. The chain employs TRBV9 and TRBJ2-2; D is unclear. The CDR3 is 12 residues long. Trimming left V 4 bases short and J 1 base short, with 2 bases between. Germline V gene lookup returns CDR1 SGDLS and CDR2 YYNGEE. The full variable domain, rest sourced from reference TRBV9 and TRBJ2-2, is DSGVTQTPKHLITATGQRVTLRCSPRSGDLSVYWYQQSLDQGLQFLIQYYNGEERAKGNILERFSAQQFPDLHSELNLSSLELGDSALYFCASSLNTGELFFGEGSRLTVL.